The rows below give T cell receptor beta chains drawn from one sample of a study of post-analysis software for immune sequencing data. Each CDR3 protein gets one entry after TCRdb re-called the PCR reads with MiXCR. The data hold 350,000 to 450,000 distinct CDR3 sequences, with 39% observed a single time. Sequenced material: blood. The receptor set was obtained from a girl aged 2-10 years with multiple sclerosis. CDR3s include the opening cysteine and the closing phenylalanine or tryptophan. The D gene is left open where the match is weak. Where a row states a size, it is once, few, many or the class of an expanded clone; other rows omit it.

DNA | CDR3 | size | V | D | J
TGTGCCAGCAGCGTATCAGGGTACACTGAAGCTTTCTTT | CASSVSGYTEAFF | - | TRBV9 | - | TRBJ1-1
TGTGCCAGCAGCCAACCGAGACAGAGCTCCTACGAGCAGTACTTC | CASSQPRQSSYEQYF | - | TRBV28 | - | TRBJ2-7
TGTGCCACAAGGGCGGGGACGGGGCTGCCCCAGCATTTT | CATRAGTGLPQHF | - | TRBV6-5 | - | TRBJ1-5
TGCAGCGTTGTGTGGGGAACCACAGATACGCAGTATTTT | CSVVWGTTDTQYF | - | TRBV29-1 | - | TRBJ2-3
TGTGCCAGCAGTCGCCCCCCTAAGCCCCAGCATTTT | CASSRPPKPQHF | few | TRBV28 | - | TRBJ1-5
TGCGCCAGCAGCCTAGCGCATAGCACAGATACGCAGTATTTT | CASSLAHSTDTQYF | - | TRBV4-3 | - | TRBJ2-3
TGTGCCAGCAGCTTAGCGGGGGGTAGCGACCCCTACGAGCAGTACTTC | CASSLAGGSDPYEQYF | - | TRBV7-2 | - | TRBJ2-7
TGTGCCACCAGCACGCCCTTGGGGAGCACAGATACGCAGTATTTT | CATSTPLGSTDTQYF | - | TRBV15 | - | TRBJ2-3
TGTGCCAGCAGCTTTTTGGGAGGGTCCGGCACTGAAGCTTTCTTT | CASSFLGGSGTEAFF | - | TRBV5-5 | - | TRBJ1-1
TGTGCCAGCAGTTCTGGACTAGCGGGACGGCAGTTCTTC | CASSSGLAGRQFF | once | TRBV12-3/TRBV12-4 | TRBD2 | TRBJ2-1
TGCAGCGTCCACGACGGGACTGGGTACACCTTC | CSVHDGTGYTF | - | TRBV29-1 | - | TRBJ1-2
TGTGCCAGCAGCCCAAAACCTGGGGCCAACGTCCTGACTTTC | CASSPKPGANVLTF | - | TRBV7-6 | - | TRBJ2-6
TGCGCCAGCAGCCCCGGGACAGAGTATGGCTACACCTTC | CASSPGTEYGYTF | once | TRBV5-1 | TRBD1 | TRBJ1-2
TGCAGCGTTGAAGATCTGGGGACAGGGCTCCAAGAGGCCCAGTACTTC | CSVEDLGTGLQEAQYF | - | TRBV29-1 | TRBD1 | TRBJ2-5
TGCGCCAGCAGCAACGAAGGGTTCTCCTACGAGCAGTACTTC | CASSNEGFSYEQYF | few | TRBV5-1 | - | TRBJ2-7
TGCAGCGTTGCCCCTAGCGGGAAGACTTACGAGCAGTACTTC | CSVAPSGKTYEQYF | few | TRBV29-1 | TRBD2 | TRBJ2-7
TGTGCCAGCATGGGACGTTACTCTGGGGCCAACGTCCTGACTTTC | CASMGRYSGANVLTF | few | TRBV21-1 | - | TRBJ2-6
TGCAGCGTGAGGGGCGGGAGCTCCTACGAGCAGTACTTC | CSVRGGSSYEQYF | few | TRBV29-1 | TRBD2 | TRBJ2-7
TGTGCCAGCAGTTATCAGGTGGAAACCTATGGCTACACCTTC | CASSYQVETYGYTF | few | TRBV6-6 | - | TRBJ1-2
TGTGCCAGCAGTGAAGCGGGGTCCCTGCCTAACTATGGCTACACCTTC | CASSEAGSLPNYGYTF | - | TRBV6-1 | - | TRBJ1-2
TGTGCCAGCAGTTCCCCCAGACAATTGCCAAACGAGCAGTACTTC | CASSSPRQLPNEQYF | - | TRBV27 | - | TRBJ2-7
TGTGCCAGCAGAGGGGGACAGGCGGGCACAGATACGCAGTATTTT | CASRGGQAGTDTQYF | few | TRBV6-6 | TRBD1 | TRBJ2-3
TGCGCCAGCAGCATCGAGGGTAGATTTATGTACTTC | CASSIEGRFMYF | - | TRBV5-1 | - | TRBJ2-5
TGTGCCAGCAGTCCGACAGCCCCACACACAGATACGCAGTATTTT | CASSPTAPHTDTQYF | few | TRBV6-4 | - | TRBJ2-3
TGTGCCAGCAGCGTAGACCTCAGACGGGACAATCGAGGCTACACCTTC | CASSVDLRRDNRGYTF | few | TRBV9 | - | TRBJ1-2
TGTGCCAGCAGCTTACTGGACAGGGGTGCCTACGAGCAGTACTTC | CASSLLDRGAYEQYF | - | TRBV7-9 | TRBD1 | TRBJ2-7
TGTGCCAGCAGTTACTCGATTGGGGGGGGGAAGGTCGGATGGTCCTACGAGCAGTACTTC | CASSYSIGGGKVGWSYEQYF | - | TRBV6-2/TRBV6-3 | TRBD2 | TRBJ2-7
TGCAGCGTTCGGGGGATCTTCTACAATGAGCAGTTCTTC | CSVRGIFYNEQFF | - | TRBV29-1 | - | TRBJ2-1
TGCAGCGTTGTCGGTCAGCACAAGATGAGCACTGAAGCTTTCTTT | CSVVGQHKMSTEAFF | - | TRBV29-1 | - | TRBJ1-1
TGTGCCAGCAGCCAAGAGGGGGGGGCGCTTAATGAGCAGTTCTTC | CASSQEGGALNEQFF | - | TRBV4-2 | - | TRBJ2-1
TGTGCCAGCAGCCCTGTCTTGCGGGACAGGAAGAAAAGTGGCTACACCTTC | CASSPVLRDRKKSGYTF | few | TRBV11-2 | TRBD1 | TRBJ1-2
TGCGCCAGCAGCCAAGCTCCAGGGTCCTACGAGCAGTACTTC | CASSQAPGSYEQYF | many | TRBV4-3 | - | TRBJ2-7
TGTGCCAGCAGCCAAGAAACAGGAGGGCCCTACGAGCAGTACTTC | CASSQETGGPYEQYF | once | TRBV4-2 | - | TRBJ2-7
TGTGCCACACGGACAGGGGGCAGGACTGAAGCTTTCTTT | CATRTGGRTEAFF | - | TRBV19 | TRBD1 | TRBJ1-1
TGCGCCAGTACTCTGACTAGCGGGTCCACAGATACGCAGTATTTT | CASTLTSGSTDTQYF | - | TRBV5-1 | TRBD2 | TRBJ2-3
TGCAGCGTGACAGGGGTACTGAACACTGAAGCTTTCTTT | CSVTGVLNTEAFF | once | TRBV29-1 | TRBD1 | TRBJ1-1
TGTGCCAGCAGTTTATACCCCAGCGAGGCGCGGTTTTTT | CASSLYPSEARFF | - | TRBV12-3/TRBV12-4 | - | TRBJ1-4
TGTGCCAGCAGCCAGGTGGTTTCGGGGGGGGATACGCAGTATTTT | CASSQVVSGGDTQYF | few | TRBV5-6 | TRBD2 | TRBJ2-3
TGTGCCAGCAGCCATTCCGGGACTCCAGGTTCACCCCTCCACTTT | CASSHSGTPGSPLHF | - | TRBV11-2 | - | TRBJ1-6
TGTGCCAGCAGGCGAGCGGGAGGGCCTTACGAGCAGTACTTC | CASRRAGGPYEQYF | - | TRBV21-1 | - | TRBJ2-7
TGCAGCGTTTGTCCGGGACCCCGATCCACAGATACGCAGTATTTT | CSVCPGPRSTDTQYF | - | TRBV29-1 | - | TRBJ2-3
TGCAGTGCCGCGGGGGCTAGCGGGTTAGCAGCGGAAAAGTACTTC | CSAAGASGLAAEKYF | - | TRBV20-1 | TRBD2 | TRBJ2-5